The rows below give T cell receptor beta chains drawn from one sample of a study of T cells after yellow fever vaccination. One entry per CDR3 protein results from TCRdb running MiXCR on the 5' RACE reads. This sample has hundreds of thousands of distinct CDR3 sequences; roughly 13% occur once, and the top ten carry more than 12%. The source was PBMCs, collected on the day of the yellow fever booster vaccination. The receptors originated from a man aged 25 to 40 who received the YFV17D yellow fever vaccine. Each CDR3 is given with its conserved first and last residue. A D gene is named only where the DNA matches it firmly. Only part of the rows carry a size: once, few, many, or a class if the clone is expanded.

few,-,TRBV12-5,TRBJ2-7,TGTGCTAGTGGTTTTTCGGGGAGCAACGAGCAGTACTTC,CASGFSGSNEQYF
-,TRBD2,TRBV24-1,TRBJ2-3,TGTGCCACCAGTGATTCGGGACTAGCGGGGTCCACAGATACGCAGTATTTT,CATSDSGLAGSTDTQYF
few,TRBD2,TRBV7-9,TRBJ2-1,TGTGCCAGCAGCTTGCACCCACTAGCGGGGAGCTACAATGAGCAGTTCTTC,CASSLHPLAGSYNEQFF
-,-,TRBV20-1,TRBJ2-2,TGCAGTGCTAGAGATCCCGGACAGCCGAACACCGGGGAGCTGTTTTTT,CSARDPGQPNTGELFF
few,TRBD1,TRBV20-1,TRBJ1-1,TGCAGGGGTTTACAGGGGGTGAACACTGAAGCTTTCTTT,CRGLQGVNTEAFF
few,-,TRBV7-8,TRBJ1-1,TGTGCCAGCAGCTTAGGGGACATCTACGGGGTGAACACTGAAGCTTTCTTT,CASSLGDIYGVNTEAFF
-,-,TRBV12-3/TRBV12-4,TRBJ1-4,TGTGCCAGCAGTTCCTGGCCTACTAATGAAAAACTGTTTTTT,CASSSWPTNEKLFF
many,-,TRBV3-1,TRBJ1-5,TGTGCCAGCAGCCTTTGGACAGATCAGCCCCAGCATTTT,CASSLWTDQPQHF
few,TRBD2,TRBV20-1,TRBJ2-1,TGCAGTGCTAGAGATCAGACTAGCCCCAATGAGCAGTTCTTC,CSARDQTSPNEQFF
-,-,TRBV21-1,TRBJ2-3,TGTGCCAGCAGTGATTCCCGACCCGATGGAGATACGCAGTATTTT,CASSDSRPDGDTQYF
few,TRBD2,TRBV10-2,TRBJ2-1,TGCGCCAGCAGTCCGCCTAGCGGGAGGGCCGGTAGCTCCTACAATGAGCAGTTCTTC,CASSPPSGRAGSSYNEQFF
-,-,TRBV3-1,TRBJ2-1,TGTGCCAGCAGCCAGGGGGGTGTCTTTAATGAGCAGTTCTTC,CASSQGGVFNEQFF
-,-,TRBV7-9,TRBJ2-7,TGTGCCAGCAGCTTGGCGCTAGGGGAGGACGAGCAGTACTTC,CASSLALGEDEQYF
few,-,TRBV20-1,TRBJ2-3,TGCAGTGCTCTCTCCCCAAGAAGGGGACCAGATACGCAGTATTTT,CSALSPRRGPDTQYF
-,-,TRBV7-2,TRBJ2-7,TGTGCCAGCAGCTTACCGGAGGCGGAGGCCTCCTCCTACGAGCAGTACTTC,CASSLPEAEASSYEQYF
few,TRBD2,TRBV7-6,TRBJ2-7,TGTGCCAGCAGCTTAGAAGCGGGAGGCCGCGTATGGCGGGAGCAGTACTTC,CASSLEAGGRVWREQYF
-,TRBD2,TRBV6-1,TRBJ2-5,TGTGCCAGCAGTCAACAGACTAGCGGGAGCGAGACCCAGTACTTC,CASSQQTSGSETQYF
-,-,TRBV6-5,TRBJ2-5,TGTGCCAGCAGTTACGGTGGGACCTTTTCTGAGACCCAGTACTTC,CASSYGGTFSETQYF
many,-,TRBV7-2,TRBJ2-3,TGTGCCAGCAGTTCCCCGACTCGTACAGATACGCAGTATTTT,CASSSPTRTDTQYF
-,TRBD1,TRBV12-3/TRBV12-4,TRBJ2-2,TGTGCCAGCAGGCAGCGGACAGGGGGAAAGTTGGGCGGGGAGCTGTTTTTT,CASRQRTGGKLGGELFF
few,TRBD1,TRBV20-1,TRBJ2-5,TGCAGTGCTCTGCGGGACAGGGGGCCCGGGGGCTTTCAAGAGACCCAGTACTTC,CSALRDRGPGGFQETQYF
many,TRBD2,TRBV4-3,TRBJ2-5,TGCGCCAGCAGCCAGGGACTAGCGGCAGGGATGACCCAGTACTTC,CASSQGLAAGMTQYF
-,-,TRBV20-1,TRBJ1-1,TGCAGTGCCCCCGTGGGTTTTAACACTGAAGCTTTCTTT,CSAPVGFNTEAFF
-,TRBD1,TRBV24-1,TRBJ2-7,TGTGCCACCAGTGACCGTACCGGGACAGGGGACGAGCAGTACTTC,CATSDRTGTGDEQYF
-,TRBD1,TRBV7-9,TRBJ1-2,TGTGCCAGCAGCTTGGGGGACAGGACGCGGACTGGCTACACCTTC,CASSLGDRTRTGYTF
-,-,TRBV12-3/TRBV12-4,TRBJ2-2,TGTGCCAGCAGTTCCGGACAGCCCGACCGGGAGCTGTTTTTT,CASSSGQPDRELFF
-,-,TRBV10-3,TRBJ1-5,TGTGCCATCAGTGAAGGACAGATCAATCAGCCCCAGCATTTT,CAISEGQINQPQHF
-,-,TRBV5-1,TRBJ1-4,TGCGCCAGCAGCTTCATCAGGGGCGAGGCACTGTTTTTT,CASSFIRGEALFF
few,-,TRBV9,TRBJ2-1,TGTGCCAGCAGCGCCAGCAGCATGGAGCAGTTCTTC,CASSASSMEQFF
few,-,TRBV7-2,TRBJ2-2,TGTGCCAGCAGACTCGGACTATCGAACACCGGGGAGCTGTTTTTT,CASRLGLSNTGELFF
few,-,TRBV5-1,TRBJ1-4,TGCGCCAGCGCCGACACGGCCGGTAATCAAAAACTGTTTTTT,CASADTAGNQKLFF
-,-,TRBV18,TRBJ2-3,TGTGCCAGCTCACCACCGTGGAGTGGAGATACGCAGTATTTT,CASSPPWSGDTQYF
-,-,TRBV27,TRBJ2-5,TGTGCCAGCAGGGCTAGCGAGTACCAAGAGACCCAGTACTTC,CASRASEYQETQYF
-,-,TRBV20-1,TRBJ2-1,TGCAGTGCTAGGAGTCTAGCGAGAGCCGATGAGCAGTTCTTC,CSARSLARADEQFF
-,-,TRBV11-3,TRBJ2-7,TGTGCCAGCAGCTCACAGGGCGAACCCTACGAGCAGTACTTC,CASSSQGEPYEQYF
few,-,TRBV5-5,TRBJ1-1,TGTGCCAGCAGCTTCCGGGGTGCGGACACTGAAGCTTTCTTT,CASSFRGADTEAFF
few,-,TRBV9,TRBJ2-1,TGTGCCAGCAGCCGTTGGGGTGGTGAGCAGTTCTTC,CASSRWGGEQFF
-,-,TRBV10-2,TRBJ2-7,TGCGCCAGCAGTGATGACACCTTCTACGAGCAGTACTTC,CASSDDTFYEQYF
-,TRBD2,TRBV12-3/TRBV12-4,TRBJ2-1,TGTGCCAGCAGACCCTCTGGCCGGGAGGGTTATGAGCAGTTCTTC,CASRPSGREGYEQFF
many,TRBD2,TRBV4-3,TRBJ2-7,TGCGCCAGCAGCCAAGCGCTAGCGGGATTCTACGAGCAGTACTTC,CASSQALAGFYEQYF
once,TRBD2,TRBV6-5,TRBJ2-7,TGTGCCAGCAGTTTGTCACCGGGACTAGCGAGCGAGCAGTACTTC,CASSLSPGLASEQYF
-,-,TRBV19,TRBJ2-1,TGTGCCAGTAAGGTGGGAGGTAACAATGAGCAGTTCTTC,CASKVGGNNEQFF
many,-,TRBV7-2,TRBJ2-4,TGTGCCAGCAGCTGGGTTCCACAAGCCAAAAACATTCAGTACTTC,CASSWVPQAKNIQYF
once,TRBD2,TRBV6-5,TRBJ2-3,TGTGCCAGCAGTTACCCCCGAACTCTAGCGGCTAGCACAGATACGCAGTATTTT,CASSYPRTLAASTDTQYF
few,-,TRBV10-3,TRBJ2-7,TGTGCCATCAGTGGGACGGGATTGAGCTCCTACGAGCAGTACTTC,CAISGTGLSSYEQYF
-,TRBD1,TRBV12-3/TRBV12-4,TRBJ1-6,TGTGCCAGCAGAGCGACAGGGGTTTCACCCCTCCACTTT,CASRATGVSPLHF
few,-,TRBV7-2,TRBJ2-7,TGTGCCAGCAGCTTAGCGGTAATTATCTACGAGCAGTACTTC,CASSLAVIIYEQYF
few,TRBD2,TRBV12-3/TRBV12-4,TRBJ2-5,TGTGCCAGCAGCCCCAGGATAGCGGGAGCCCAAGAGACCCAGTACTTC,CASSPRIAGAQETQYF
-,TRBD1,TRBV29-1,TRBJ2-1,TGCAGCGTCGCCGGGACAGGGGGGAACAATGAGCAGTTCTTC,CSVAGTGGNNEQFF
many,-,TRBV7-2,TRBJ2-2,TGTGCCAGCAGCTTCTCTGCGAACACCGGGGAGCTGTTTTTT,CASSFSANTGELFF
few,-,TRBV11-2,TRBJ2-3,TGTGCCAGCGAGAGATTCCCCCGGGGACCAGATACGCAGTATTTT,CASERFPRGPDTQYF
-,-,TRBV12-3/TRBV12-4,TRBJ2-3,TGTGCCAGCAGCCCAACTAGTAACACAGATACGCAGTATTTT,CASSPTSNTDTQYF
few,TRBD2,TRBV20-1,TRBJ2-1,TGCAGTGCTCCCCCGACTAGCGGGAGCGGGGAGCAGTTCTTC,CSAPPTSGSGEQFF
-,TRBD1,TRBV29-1,TRBJ2-5,TGCAGCGCCCTCCCCAAGGGGGCCCTAGAGACCCAGTACTTC,CSALPKGALETQYF
few,-,TRBV6-1,TRBJ1-1,TGTGCCAGCAGTGAACACAGCCAGAACACTGAAGCTTTCTTT,CASSEHSQNTEAFF
many,TRBD2,TRBV12-5,TRBJ2-5,TGTGCTAGTGGTTTGGTATTTAGAGGGCTTGACGGGGGGGAGACCCAGTACTTC,CASGLVFRGLDGGETQYF
few,-,TRBV7-2,TRBJ2-7,TGTGCCAGCAGCGTTGGCCTGTACGAGCAGTACTTC,CASSVGLYEQYF
many,-,TRBV27,TRBJ1-1,TGTGCCAGCAGTTTATCGGGCCGGGAAACTGAAGCTTTCTTT,CASSLSGRETEAFF
-,TRBD2,TRBV19,TRBJ2-1,TGTGCCAGTAGTATGGCGGGGCTAGCGGGAGTACGTGAGCAGTTCTTC,CASSMAGLAGVREQFF
many,-,TRBV29-1,TRBJ2-3,TGCAGCGTTGGGGCGGGAACTAGCACAGATACGCAGTATTTT,CSVGAGTSTDTQYF